The rows below give T cell receptor beta chains drawn from one sample of a study of blood T cell repertoires in COVID-19. Sequenced by immunoSEQ multiplex PCR; TCRdb stores in-frame clones only, minus some. The data show approximately 140,000 clones, about 82% seen once. The sequencing input was peripheral blood. These receptors originate from a woman between 40 and 55 years old with active or convalescent COVID-19. The CDR3 runs from the conserved cysteine through the conserved F or W. Each record gives: J gene, D gene, V gene, clone size, CDR3 protein, CDR3 DNA. A D gene is named only where the DNA matches it firmly. A clone size is listed for some rows: how often the clone was seen (once, few, many), or a class if it is expanded.

j_gene: TRBJ1-3
d_gene: TRBD1
v_gene: TRBV6-6
abundance: NA
CDR3aa: CASGQGAGSSGNTIYF
CDR3nt: TGTGCCAGCGGACAGGGGGCAGGAAGCTCTGGAAACACCATATATTTT

j_gene: TRBJ1-2
d_gene: NA
v_gene: TRBV19
abundance: NA
CDR3aa: CASSIERSGNYGYTF
CDR3nt: TGTGCCAGTAGTATAGAACGGTCCGGGAACTATGGCTACACCTTC

j_gene: TRBJ1-4
d_gene: TRBD1
v_gene: TRBV15
abundance: NA
CDR3aa: CATSRPGQGNEKLFF
CDR3nt: TGTGCCACCAGCAGGCCGGGACAGGGAAATGAAAAACTGTTTTTT

j_gene: TRBJ1-5
d_gene: TRBD1
v_gene: TRBV5-5
abundance: NA
CDR3aa: CASSLVTGDNQPQHF
CDR3nt: TGTGCCAGCAGCTTAGTGACAGGGGACAATCAGCCCCAGCATTTT

j_gene: TRBJ2-5
d_gene: TRBD2
v_gene: TRBV4-1
abundance: NA
CDR3aa: CASSQAIRPGLAGEVKTQYF
CDR3nt: TGCGCCAGCAGCCAAGCCATTCGTCCGGGACTAGCGGGAGAGGTAAAGACCCAGTACTTC

j_gene: TRBJ2-7
d_gene: TRBD2
v_gene: TRBV2
abundance: NA
CDR3aa: CASSPGLAGYEQYF
CDR3nt: TGTGCCAGCAGCCCGGGACTAGCGGGCTACGAGCAGTACTTC

j_gene: TRBJ1-6
d_gene: TRBD1
v_gene: TRBV7-6
abundance: NA
CDR3aa: CASSPRTGGGNSPLHF
CDR3nt: TGTGCCAGCAGCCCGCGGACAGGGGGGGGGAATTCACCCCTCCACTTT

j_gene: TRBJ1-5
d_gene: NA
v_gene: TRBV15
abundance: NA
CDR3aa: CATSGGLGQPQHF
CDR3nt: TGTGCCACCAGCGGAGGACTTGGACAGCCCCAGCATTTT

j_gene: TRBJ1-4
d_gene: NA
v_gene: TRBV5-1
abundance: NA
CDR3aa: CASSLGPPATNEKLFF
CDR3nt: TGCGCCAGCAGCTTGGGCCCCCCGGCAACTAATGAAAAACTGTTTTTT

j_gene: TRBJ1-2
d_gene: TRBD1
v_gene: TRBV7-9
abundance: NA
CDR3aa: CASSLTTGGGSGYTF
CDR3nt: TGTGCCAGCAGCTTAACCACAGGGGGCGGCTCTGGCTACACCTTC

j_gene: TRBJ2-3
d_gene: NA
v_gene: TRBV5-6
abundance: NA
CDR3aa: CASSLAREIGTDTQYF
CDR3nt: TGTGCCAGCAGCTTGGCCCGGGAGATCGGCACAGATACGCAGTATTTT

j_gene: TRBJ1-4
d_gene: NA
v_gene: TRBV5-1
abundance: few
CDR3aa: CASSLDPGYEKLFF
CDR3nt: TGCGCCAGCAGCTTGGACCCGGGATACGAAAAACTGTTTTTT

j_gene: TRBJ1-1
d_gene: NA
v_gene: TRBV6-6
abundance: NA
CDR3aa: CASSYQEAFF
CDR3nt: TGTGCCAGCAGTTACCAGGAAGCTTTCTTT

j_gene: TRBJ1-2
d_gene: NA
v_gene: TRBV7-2
abundance: NA
CDR3aa: CASSLGRGYGYTF
CDR3nt: TGTGCCAGCAGTTTGGGCCGTGGGTATGGCTACACCTTC

j_gene: TRBJ1-3
d_gene: NA
v_gene: TRBV12-3/TRBV12-4
abundance: NA
CDR3aa: CASSESAGNTIYF
CDR3nt: TGTGCCAGCAGTGAGAGTGCTGGAAACACCATATATTTT

j_gene: TRBJ1-2
d_gene: NA
v_gene: TRBV24-1
abundance: NA
CDR3aa: CATSDWDTRKGYTF
CDR3nt: TGTGCCACCAGTGACTGGGACACCCGGAAGGGCTACACCTTC

j_gene: TRBJ2-7
d_gene: NA
v_gene: TRBV24-1
abundance: NA
CDR3aa: CATSDPKVPAGEQYF
CDR3nt: TGTGCCACCAGTGATCCAAAGGTCCCAGCGGGTGAGCAGTACTTC

j_gene: TRBJ1-1
d_gene: TRBD1
v_gene: TRBV19
abundance: NA
CDR3aa: CASRTGENTEAFF
CDR3nt: TGTGCCAGTAGGACAGGGGAGAACACTGAAGCTTTCTTT

j_gene: TRBJ2-7
d_gene: TRBD2
v_gene: TRBV28
abundance: NA
CDR3aa: CASSTGLGSYEQYF
CDR3nt: TGTGCCAGCAGTACTGGACTAGGCTCCTACGAGCAGTACTTC

j_gene: TRBJ2-1
d_gene: NA
v_gene: TRBV9
abundance: NA
CDR3aa: CASSTVGLATYNEQFF
CDR3nt: TGTGCCAGCAGCACCGTAGGACTGGCCACCTACAATGAGCAGTTCTTC

j_gene: TRBJ2-2
d_gene: TRBD1
v_gene: TRBV2
abundance: NA
CDR3aa: CASSPGQGNTGELFF
CDR3nt: TGTGCCAGCAGCCCGGGACAGGGAAATACCGGGGAGCTGTTTTTT

j_gene: TRBJ1-2
d_gene: TRBD1
v_gene: TRBV10-3
abundance: once
CDR3aa: CAISMDRGSGYTF
CDR3nt: TGTGCCATCAGTATGGACAGGGGAAGTGGCTACACCTTC

j_gene: TRBJ1-1
d_gene: TRBD1
v_gene: TRBV20-1
abundance: NA
CDR3aa: CSASMPGGSTEAFF
CDR3nt: TGCAGTGCTAGTATGCCAGGGGGAAGCACTGAAGCTTTCTTT

j_gene: TRBJ1-4
d_gene: TRBD1
v_gene: TRBV19
abundance: NA
CDR3aa: CASSARTGDLNEKLFF
CDR3nt: TGTGCCAGTAGTGCGAGGACAGGGGACCTTAATGAAAAACTGTTTTTT

j_gene: TRBJ1-5
d_gene: NA
v_gene: TRBV3-1/TRBV3-2
abundance: NA
CDR3aa: CASSQDRQGGNQPQHF
CDR3nt: TGTGCCAGCAGCCAAGATCGGCAGGGTGGCAATCAGCCCCAGCATTTT

j_gene: TRBJ1-6
d_gene: TRBD1
v_gene: TRBV6-5
abundance: NA
CDR3aa: CASSQGQGLASPLHF
CDR3nt: TGTGCCAGCAGCCAGGGACAGGGGCTTGCGTCACCCCTCCACTTT

j_gene: TRBJ2-7
d_gene: TRBD1
v_gene: TRBV9
abundance: NA
CDR3aa: CASSVGTGTYEQYF
CDR3nt: TGTGCCAGCAGCGTGGGGACAGGGACTTACGAGCAGTACTTC

j_gene: TRBJ2-1
d_gene: TRBD2
v_gene: TRBV7-2
abundance: NA
CDR3aa: CASSPQGGGGYNEQFF
CDR3nt: TGTGCCAGCAGCCCCCAAGGCGGGGGAGGGTACAATGAGCAGTTCTTC

j_gene: TRBJ1-5
d_gene: TRBD1
v_gene: TRBV18
abundance: NA
CDR3aa: CASSPRGQFPPSTQHF
CDR3nt: TGTGCCAGCTCACCGCGGGGACAGTTTCCCCCATCGACCCAGCATTTT

j_gene: TRBJ1-6
d_gene: TRBD1
v_gene: TRBV5-1
abundance: NA
CDR3aa: CASSLQGASYNSPLHF
CDR3nt: TGCGCCAGCAGCTTACAGGGGGCCTCCTATAATTCACCCCTCCACTTT

j_gene: TRBJ1-2
d_gene: TRBD1
v_gene: TRBV28
abundance: NA
CDR3aa: CASRRQGNRYGYTF
CDR3nt: TGTGCCAGCAGGAGACAGGGTAACCGCTATGGCTACACCTTC

j_gene: TRBJ1-4
d_gene: NA
v_gene: TRBV7-2
abundance: NA
CDR3aa: CASSPIGRRATNEKLFF
CDR3nt: TGTGCCAGCAGCCCGATCGGACGGCGGGCAACTAATGAAAAACTGTTTTTT

j_gene: TRBJ2-3
d_gene: NA
v_gene: TRBV5-4
abundance: NA
CDR3aa: CASSLGQGGTDTQYF
CDR3nt: TGTGCCAGCAGCTTGGGGCAGGGTGGCACAGATACGCAGTATTTT

j_gene: TRBJ1-3
d_gene: NA
v_gene: TRBV6-1
abundance: few
CDR3aa: CASSATVPSSGNTIYF
CDR3nt: TGTGCCAGCAGTGCGACAGTGCCCAGCTCTGGAAACACCATATATTTT

j_gene: TRBJ2-7
d_gene: TRBD2
v_gene: TRBV6-2/TRBV6-3
abundance: few
CDR3aa: CASRYSGRYEQYF
CDR3nt: TGTGCCAGCCGTTATAGCGGGAGGTACGAGCAGTACTTC

j_gene: TRBJ2-7
d_gene: NA
v_gene: TRBV6-5
abundance: once
CDR3aa: CASRRGQNYEQYF
CDR3nt: TGTGCCAGCAGAAGAGGACAGAACTACGAGCAGTACTTC

j_gene: TRBJ1-4
d_gene: TRBD1
v_gene: TRBV9
abundance: NA
CDR3aa: CASSGPTGFLATNEKLFF
CDR3nt: TGTGCCAGCAGCGGACCGACAGGGTTCTTGGCAACTAATGAAAAACTGTTTTTT

j_gene: TRBJ2-2
d_gene: NA
v_gene: TRBV4-3
abundance: NA
CDR3aa: CASSPRGDTGELFF
CDR3nt: TGCGCCAGCAGCCCCCGGGGAGACACCGGGGAGCTGTTTTTT